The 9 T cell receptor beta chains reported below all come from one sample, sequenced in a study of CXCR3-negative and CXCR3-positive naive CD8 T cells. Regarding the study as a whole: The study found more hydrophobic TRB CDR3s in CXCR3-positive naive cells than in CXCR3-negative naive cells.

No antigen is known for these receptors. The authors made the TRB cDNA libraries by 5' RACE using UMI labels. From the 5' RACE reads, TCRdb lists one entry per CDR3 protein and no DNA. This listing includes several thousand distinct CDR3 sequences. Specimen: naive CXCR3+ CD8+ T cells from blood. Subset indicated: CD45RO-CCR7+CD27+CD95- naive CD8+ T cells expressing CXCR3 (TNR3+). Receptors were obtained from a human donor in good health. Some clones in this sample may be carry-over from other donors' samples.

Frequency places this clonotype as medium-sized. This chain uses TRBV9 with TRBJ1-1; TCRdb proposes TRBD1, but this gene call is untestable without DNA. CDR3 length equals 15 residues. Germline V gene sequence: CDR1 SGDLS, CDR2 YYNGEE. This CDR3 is CASSVGVRGNTEAFF. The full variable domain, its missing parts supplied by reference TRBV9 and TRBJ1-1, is DSGVTQTPKHLITATGQRVTLRCSPRSGDLSVYWYQQSLDQGLQFLIQYYNGEERAKGNILERFSAQQFPDLHSELNLSSLELGDSALYFCASSVGVRGNTEAFFGQGTRLTVV.

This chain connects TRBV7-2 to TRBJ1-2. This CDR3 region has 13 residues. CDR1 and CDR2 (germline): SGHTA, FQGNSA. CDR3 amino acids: CASLATTNYGYTF.

The CDR3 spells CASSETGPNYEQYF. V usage is TRBV9 and J usage is TRBJ2-7; the TRBD1 assignment by TCRdb is unverifiable without DNA. The CDR3 extends over 14 amino acids. CDR1 and CDR2 (germline): SGDLS, YYNGEE. The full variable domain, rest sourced from reference TRBV9 and TRBJ2-7, is DSGVTQTPKHLITATGQRVTLRCSPRSGDLSVYWYQQSLDQGLQFLIQYYNGEERAKGNILERFSAQQFPDLHSELNLSSLELGDSALYFCASSETGPNYEQYFGPGTRLTVT.

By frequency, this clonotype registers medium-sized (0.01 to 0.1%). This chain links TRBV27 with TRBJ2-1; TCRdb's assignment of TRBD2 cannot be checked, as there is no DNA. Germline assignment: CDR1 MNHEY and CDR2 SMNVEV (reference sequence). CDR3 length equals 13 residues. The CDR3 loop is CASSYTSAGEQFF.

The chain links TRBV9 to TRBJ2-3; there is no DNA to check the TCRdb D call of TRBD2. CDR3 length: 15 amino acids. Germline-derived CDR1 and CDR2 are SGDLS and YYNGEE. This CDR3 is CASSAGTSWTDTQYF.

The CDR3 reads CSARDPSGSVTGELFF. This chain joins TRBV20-1 and TRBJ2-2; TCRdb's assignment of TRBD2 cannot be checked, as there is no DNA. Germline values: CDR1 DFQATT, CDR2 SNEGSKA (reference sequence). CDR3 length equals 16 residues.

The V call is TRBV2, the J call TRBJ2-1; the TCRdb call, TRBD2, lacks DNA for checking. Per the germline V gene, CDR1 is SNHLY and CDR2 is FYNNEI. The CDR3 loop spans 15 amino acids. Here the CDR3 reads CASTGLAGLYNEQFF.

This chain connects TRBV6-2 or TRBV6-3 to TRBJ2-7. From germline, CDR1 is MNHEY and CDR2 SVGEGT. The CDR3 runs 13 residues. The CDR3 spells CASKGWSTYEQYF.

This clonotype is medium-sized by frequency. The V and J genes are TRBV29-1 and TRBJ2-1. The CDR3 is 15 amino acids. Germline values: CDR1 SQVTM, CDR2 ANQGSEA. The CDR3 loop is CSVEETGGTYNEQFF.